A selection of T cell receptor beta chains follows, all from one sample in a study of T-cell reconstitution after alpha-beta-depleted transplantation in children. TCRdb reanalysed the PCR reads using MiXCR and keeps one entry per CDR3 protein. The sample carries 640,000 or so distinct CDR3 sequences, about 15% recorded once. Sequenced here: PBMCs from the stem cell graft donor, sampled from the stem cell graft. These receptors were taken from a human donor who donated a stem cell graft to a child with acute myeloid leukemia. The CDR3 runs from the conserved cysteine through the conserved F or W. The order of the fields is clone size, D gene, J gene, V gene, CDR3 DNA, CDR3 protein. The D gene is left open where the match is weak. Clone size is not always given. Where it is, it says once, few, many or a class for expanded clones.

>few|NA|TRBJ1-4|TRBV4-3
TGCGCCAGCAGCCAAGAAAGGGGGTCATACGAAAAACTGTTTTTT
CASSQERGSYEKLFF
>many|TRBD1|TRBJ1-2|TRBV20-1
TGCAGTGCTACCCCGTACAGGGGGGCCTATGGCTACACCTTC
CSATPYRGAYGYTF
>many|TRBD2|TRBJ2-5|TRBV20-1
TGCAGTGCTAGAGAAGTGCTAGCGGGGGGCCAAGAGACCCAGTACTTC
CSAREVLAGGQETQYF
>NA|NA|TRBJ2-1|TRBV11-2
TGTGCCAGCACACTGGAGTTTGAAGACAATGAGCAGTTCTTC
CASTLEFEDNEQFF
>NA|NA|TRBJ1-1|TRBV7-8
TGTGCCAGCAGCTTAGGACAGATTTCTGAAGCTTTCTTT
CASSLGQISEAFF
>many|TRBD2|TRBJ2-1|TRBV10-3
TGTGCCATCAGCGGGGGGGCCTTCGATGAGCAGTTCTTC
CAISGGAFDEQFF
>many|TRBD1|TRBJ2-7|TRBV12-3/TRBV12-4
TGTGCCAGCGGTGGGACAGGGGGCGCCTACGAGCAGTACTTC
CASGGTGGAYEQYF
>many|NA|TRBJ1-2|TRBV20-1
TGCAGTGCAAAACCGGGCCTTCATGGCTACACCTTC
CSAKPGLHGYTF
>few|NA|TRBJ2-5|TRBV6-1
TGTGCCAGCAGCGACCTTAAGACAAGCCAAGAGACCCAGTACTTC
CASSDLKTSQETQYF
>many|NA|TRBJ2-7|TRBV7-2
TGTGCCAGCAGCGTACGCTCACAAGTACCCGAGCAGTACTTC
CASSVRSQVPEQYF
>few|TRBD2|TRBJ2-5|TRBV29-1
TGCAGCTCGGAACTAGCGGGGCACCAAGAGACCCAGTACTTC
CSSELAGHQETQYF
>few|TRBD2|TRBJ2-3|TRBV6-2/TRBV6-3
TGTGCCAGCAGTTACCCTGGACTAGCGGGGCTAACAGATACGCAGTATTTT
CASSYPGLAGLTDTQYF
>NA|NA|TRBJ2-5|TRBV12-5
TGTGCTAGTGGCTCCCCCATGGGGGAGGAGACCCAGTACTTC
CASGSPMGEETQYF
>many|TRBD1|TRBJ2-1|TRBV20-1
TGCAGTGCTATACGAGGGACAGGCGTTTACAATGAGCAGTTCTTC
CSAIRGTGVYNEQFF
>many|TRBD1|TRBJ2-3|TRBV20-1
TGCAGTGCTAGCTGGGGACAGGGCCCAGATACGCAGTATTTT
CSASWGQGPDTQYF
>many|TRBD1|TRBJ1-1|TRBV20-1
TGCAGTGCTAGACGTACTACAGGGGGGACTGAAGCTTTCTTT
CSARRTTGGTEAFF
>NA|TRBD1|TRBJ1-4|TRBV5-5
TGTGCCAGCAGCTTGGTATTTTCGACAGGGATTAATGAAAAACTGTTTTTT
CASSLVFSTGINEKLFF
>many|NA|TRBJ2-5|TRBV12-3/TRBV12-4
TGTGCCAGCAGTTTGAGGGTCCCCCAAGAGACCCAGTACTTC
CASSLRVPQETQYF
>NA|NA|TRBJ1-2|TRBV4-3
TGCGCCAGCAGCCAAGATCCAGGGGACATGGACTATGGCTACACCTTC
CASSQDPGDMDYGYTF
>many|NA|TRBJ2-1|TRBV7-2
TGTGCCAGCAGCCTTCGGATCAATGAGCAGTTCTTC
CASSLRINEQFF
>NA|TRBD1|TRBJ2-4|TRBV27
TGTGCCAGCAGTACGATACAGGGGTCGGCCAAAAACATTCAGTACTTC
CASSTIQGSAKNIQYF
>many|NA|TRBJ2-2|TRBV7-2
TGTGCCAGCAGCCCCAGCCCCACCGGGGAGCTGTTTTTT
CASSPSPTGELFF
>few|TRBD1|TRBJ2-5|TRBV5-1
TGCGCCAGCAGCTTACAGGGGCCCTTACCCGGGGAGACCCAGTACTTC
CASSLQGPLPGETQYF
>NA|NA|TRBJ1-1|TRBV6-5
TGTGCCAGCAGTTACTCATCCGTGGACAGCATGAACACTGAAGCTTTCTTT
CASSYSSVDSMNTEAFF
>NA|TRBD1|TRBJ2-2|TRBV7-2
TGTGCCAGCAGCTTACGGCAGGGGGCAGCCACCGGGGAGCTGTTTTTT
CASSLRQGAATGELFF
>NA|NA|TRBJ1-1|TRBV20-1
TGCAGTGCTAGAGAGGGGGGACCAATGAACACTGAAGCTTTCTTT
CSAREGGPMNTEAFF
>few|NA|TRBJ1-1|TRBV15
TGTGCCACCAGCAGAGACCGGGGGGCGAACACTGAAGCTTTCTTT
CATSRDRGANTEAFF
>many|TRBD2|TRBJ2-7|TRBV7-2
TGTGCCAGCAGCCCTCTAGCGGGGGGCGAGCAGTACTTC
CASSPLAGGEQYF
>many|NA|TRBJ1-1|TRBV6-1
TGTGCCAGCGGTAGACAGACCTACACTGAAGCTTTCTTT
CASGRQTYTEAFF
>many|TRBD1|TRBJ1-1|TRBV7-9
TGTGCCAGCAGTTCGACAGGGATGGAGACTGAAGCTTTCTTT
CASSSTGMETEAFF
>many|NA|TRBJ2-1|TRBV20-1
TGCAGTGCTAGAACTAGCTCCTACAATGAGCAGTTCTTC
CSARTSSYNEQFF
>many|NA|TRBJ2-5|TRBV20-1
TGCAGTGCTAGACCGGGGGGCCGAGGGGCGGAGACCCAGTACTTC
CSARPGGRGAETQYF
>few|TRBD2|TRBJ2-7|TRBV12-3/TRBV12-4
TGTGCCAGCAGCAGTCCCGGGACTAGCGGGGAGCGGTTTGTCTACGAGCAGTACTTC
CASSSPGTSGERFVYEQYF
>many|NA|TRBJ1-1|TRBV5-1
TGCGCCAGCAGCTTGAGAGCACTGAACACTGAAGCTTTCTTT
CASSLRALNTEAFF
>once|NA|TRBJ2-5|TRBV5-1
TGCGCCAGCAGCTTGGCCCCAATGGAGGGAGAGACCCAGTACTTC
CASSLAPMEGETQYF
>many|TRBD2|TRBJ2-7|TRBV20-1
TGCAGTGCTAGAGATGGTCTAGCGGGGTACGAGCAGTACTTC
CSARDGLAGYEQYF
>NA|NA|TRBJ2-5|TRBV12-3/TRBV12-4
TGTGCCAGCAGTCGATTGGGGGGCCGGGAGACCCAGTACTTC
CASSRLGGRETQYF
>few|TRBD2|TRBJ2-3|TRBV12-3/TRBV12-4
TGTGCCAGCACAAAAGATAGCGGGGGGACGCAGTATTTT
CASTKDSGGTQYF
>NA|NA|TRBJ1-1|TRBV6-1
TGTGCCAGCCTCCGGGGGTTAAGGGCCACTGAAGCTTTCTTT
CASLRGLRATEAFF
>NA|NA|TRBJ2-3|TRBV7-2
TGTGCCAGCAGCTTCGGAGGGGAAAGAACAGATACGCAGTATTTT
CASSFGGERTDTQYF
>few|NA|TRBJ2-1|TRBV7-2
TGTGCCAGCAGCTTAGGCAGGGAATACAATGAGCAGTTCTTC
CASSLGREYNEQFF
>many|NA|TRBJ2-5|TRBV5-6
TGTGCCAGCACCAGAGGGGTAGGAGAGACCCAGTACTTC
CASTRGVGETQYF
>few|NA|TRBJ2-5|TRBV7-9
TGTGCCAGCAGCTTAGACCTCGGGCTAGCCCCAGAGACCCAGTACTTC
CASSLDLGLAPETQYF